The T cell receptor (beta chain) described here comes from a study of blood T cell repertoires in COVID-19. Across the whole study: Acute-phase and convalescent COVID-19 samples originated in the United States, Italy and Spain. Nucleic acid was either cDNA or gDNA, and it came from T cells, B-cell-depleted T cells, or PBMCs.

In the source study's methods: Scientists estimated how many nucleated cells there were by amplifying reference gene primers. Clones were sequenced by immunoSEQ multiplex PCR, and TCRdb holds only the in-frame ones, with some missing. The D gene and trimming were derived from the DNA, and the V and J assignments and clone size from that table. The table lists under 150,000 clones, roughly 90% of them singletons, with about 4% in the top ten. Trimming removed 4 bases from V and 4 bases from J, with 8 bases in between. Germline assignment: CDR1 LNHDA and CDR2 SQIVND (reference sequence). This CDR3 is 13 amino acids long.

The chain couples TRBV19 to TRBJ1-5, with D perhaps TRBD1 (6 bases). Sequenced: peripheral blood. The origin of this receptor is a man in his fifties or sixties with active COVID-19. The CDR3 is CASSRQENQPQHF. The CDR3 region has the DNA TGTGCCAGTAGTAGACAGGAGAATCAGCCCCAGCATTTT. Full variable domain (remainder filled in from reference TRBV19 and TRBJ1-5): DGGITQSPKYLFRKEGQNVTLSCEQNLNHDAMYWYRQDPGQGLRLIYYSQIVNDFQKGDIAEGYSVSREKKESFPLTVTSAQKNPTAFYLCASSRQENQPQHFGDGTRLSIL.